This record looks at one T cell receptor (beta chain) sequence and its context. Its target is not known. The sample is drawn from a study of STAT5B mutations in CD4+ large granular lymphocyte leukemia. Study background: Among healthy donors, a particular HLA allele went with more CDR3 'QG' motifs.

General study findings and limits: TRBV06-family usage was enriched in top patient clones (8/27) versus controls (2/35). No patients shared main leukemic clonotypes, though approximately 26% appeared at low frequency elsewhere.

Only in-frame clones appear in the TCRdb table, and some are missing; sequencing was by immunoSEQ multiplex PCR. The table lists about 36,000 clones, about 76% of them singletons. Germline V gives CDR1 SEHNR, CDR2 FQNEAQ (reference sequence). The CDR3 runs to 13 residues. V gave up 1 base and J gave up 3 bases, with 7 bases separating them. The sequence was collected from a human donor in good health. The specimen sequenced was CD4+ T cells from blood buffy coats. The V gene is TRBV7-9, the J gene TRBJ2-7; perhaps TRBD2 as D (6 bases). The CDR3 DNA reads as TGTGCCAGCAGCTTAGAGCGGGTCTACGAGCAGTACTTC. Protein sequence: CASSLERVYEQYF.